A selection of T cell receptor beta chains follows, all from one sample in a study of blood T cells in healthy people across ages. TCRdb reanalysed the 5' RACE reads using MiXCR and keeps one entry per CDR3 protein. The sample contains about 640,000 distinct CDR3 sequences, under 65% of which appear only once. Input material: blood. These receptors all stem from a man aged 60-69 years in good health. CDR3s include the opening cysteine and the closing phenylalanine or tryptophan. The D gene is left open where the match is weak. Expanded clones get a size class; other rows say once, few or many, or leave the size out.

clone_size j_call d_call v_call cdr3_nt cdr3_aa
. TRBJ2-5 . TRBV4-1 TGCGCCAGCAGCTCAAGCCACTTCGAGACCCAGTACTTC CASSSSHFETQYF
. TRBJ1-2 TRBD1 TRBV20-1 TGCAGTGCTTACGACAGGGGTTTCTATGGCTACACCTTC CSAYDRGFYGYTF
. TRBJ2-3 TRBD2 TRBV25-1 TGTGCCAGCAGCCAAGCCGGGACTAGCAGCAACACAGATACGCAGTATTTT CASSQAGTSSNTDTQYF
. TRBJ2-5 . TRBV15 TGTGCCACCAGCAGGGGGACGGCCATCCAAGAGACCCAGTACTTC CATSRGTAIQETQYF
. TRBJ2-7 . TRBV6-2/TRBV6-3 TGTGCCAGCACGGTGGCCGGAGCCTCCTACGAGCAGTACTTC CASTVAGASYEQYF
. TRBJ1-6 . TRBV21-1 TGTGCCGACCCCCCGGTGACAGGGCCCAGGCTTACGAATTCACCCCTCCACTTT CADPPVTGPRLTNSPLHF
. TRBJ1-4 . TRBV5-1 TGCGCCAGCAGCACCGGAGGAACAACTAATGAAAAACTGTTTTTT CASSTGGTTNEKLFF
few TRBJ2-1 TRBD2 TRBV20-1 TGCAGTGCTAGAGGCCCAAGCGGGGACTACAATGAGCAGTTCTTC CSARGPSGDYNEQFF
. TRBJ2-1 . TRBV6-1 TGTGCCAGCAGTGAACTATTCCTAACGAATGAGCAGTTCTTC CASSELFLTNEQFF
. TRBJ2-1 TRBD2 TRBV9 TGTGCCAGCAGGAGGTTCAGCGGGGGGGCCGATGAGCAGTTCTTC CASRRFSGGADEQFF
. TRBJ2-5 . TRBV12-3/TRBV12-4 TGTGCCAGCAGTTTTGGCTATCGGGAGACCCAGTACTTC CASSFGYRETQYF
once TRBJ2-3 TRBD1 TRBV6-2/TRBV6-3 TGTGCCAGCAGTCCGGACAGGGGAAGGGACACAGATACGCAGTATTTT CASSPDRGRDTDTQYF
. TRBJ1-1 TRBD1 TRBV27 TGTGCCAGCAGTCCGACCAACAGGGGGCATACTGAAGCTTTCTTT CASSPTNRGHTEAFF
few TRBJ2-7 TRBD1 TRBV6-4 TGTGCCAGCAGTGACCCTCGCAGGACAGGGGGTCTCTACGAGCAGTACTTC CASSDPRRTGGLYEQYF
. TRBJ2-7 TRBD1 TRBV11-2 TGTGCCAGCAGCTGGACAGGGGAGGGAGAGCGGTACTTC CASSWTGEGERYF
. TRBJ2-3 . TRBV5-1 TGCGCCAGCAGCTTGGAGGCCGGAACGGGGGATACGCAGTATTTT CASSLEAGTGDTQYF
. TRBJ2-3 . TRBV20-1 TGCAGTGCTAGAGGGGGGAGCCCAGATACGCAGTATTTT CSARGGSPDTQYF
. TRBJ2-5 . TRBV3-1 TGTGCCAGCAGCCATTTGAGTGGGGAGACCCAGTACTTC CASSHLSGETQYF
. TRBJ2-5 . TRBV21-1 TGTGCCAGCAGCAAAGGGGATCGCGGGGGGGCTACAGAGACCCAGTACTTC CASSKGDRGGATETQYF
few TRBJ2-5 TRBD2 TRBV9 TGTGCCAGCAGCGGTGATAGCGGGGGGAGGCAAGAGACCCAGTACTTC CASSGDSGGRQETQYF
. TRBJ1-2 . TRBV4-1 TGCGCCAGCAGCCAAGATTCACAGGCCCCCAACCGGGGCTACACCTTC CASSQDSQAPNRGYTF
. TRBJ2-5 . TRBV20-1 TGCAGTGCTATTGACCGTGGACTAAAGGCAGGGGAGACCCAGTACTTC CSAIDRGLKAGETQYF
few TRBJ2-6 TRBD1 TRBV20-1 TGCAGTGCCCGAGTCCGACAGGGAGTAAGTGGGGCCAACGTCCTGACTTTC CSARVRQGVSGANVLTF
once TRBJ2-5 . TRBV10-3 TGTGCCACCACCCCCAGCAGTTACCAAGAGACCCAGTACTTC CATTPSSYQETQYF
. TRBJ2-1 . TRBV12-3/TRBV12-4 TGTGCCAGCAGTTCCGTGAGTAGGGTAGTGGGTGAGCAGTTCTTC CASSSVSRVVGEQFF
. TRBJ2-2 . TRBV7-9 TGTGCCAGCAGCGGAAATGCTGGGTACACCGGGGAGCTGTTTTTT CASSGNAGYTGELFF
. TRBJ1-2 . TRBV20-1 TGCAGTGCTAGCTACAGGATACTTGCTAACTATGGCCACACCTTC CSASYRILANYGHTF
. TRBJ1-1 TRBD1 TRBV2 TGTGCCAGCAGTGTTAGGACAGGGAGGCCTGAAGCTTTCTTT CASSVRTGRPEAFF
few TRBJ2-7 . TRBV2 TGTGCCAGCAGTTCCTCAATAGGCGAGCAGTACTTC CASSSSIGEQYF
. TRBJ1-2 . TRBV28 TGTGCCAGCAGTATCGATACCCTTGGCTACACCTTC CASSIDTLGYTF
few TRBJ2-5 TRBD2 TRBV24-1 TGTGCCACCAGTGACGTCGGGACTAGCGGGGCCTGGGAGACCCAGTACTTC CATSDVGTSGAWETQYF
. TRBJ2-1 . TRBV5-1 TGCGCCAGCAGCCAAGACCCTGGCTCCTACAATGAGCAGTTCTTC CASSQDPGSYNEQFF
. TRBJ2-1 . TRBV7-2 TGTGCCAGCAGCTTAGCTTGGGTCCACAATGAGCAGTTCTTC CASSLAWVHNEQFF
once TRBJ2-1 TRBD2 TRBV7-9 TGTGCCAGCAGCTTATTGCGGGGGGGCCAGAATGAGCAGTTCTTC CASSLLRGGQNEQFF
. TRBJ2-5 TRBD2 TRBV6-5 TGTGCCAGCAGTTACTCGGCGACTAGCGGCCGCCGGGCCCAGTACTTC CASSYSATSGRRAQYF
few TRBJ2-2 . TRBV29-1 TGCAGCGTCAGGGGTGGGGCCACCGGGGAGCTGTTTTTT CSVRGGATGELFF
. TRBJ2-3 TRBD2 TRBV7-2 TGTACCAGCGGACGACTAGCGGGAGGGGCAGATACGCAGTATTTT CTSGRLAGGADTQYF
. TRBJ2-1 TRBD2 TRBV12-3/TRBV12-4 TGTGCCAGCGGTTTTGGGGCTAGCGGGGGTGGCAATGAACAGTTCTTC CASGFGASGGGNEQFF
. TRBJ1-4 . TRBV20-1 TGCAGCGGGACGGTTAATCAAAAACTGTTTTTT CSGTVNQKLFF
. TRBJ2-3 . TRBV2 TGTGCCAGCAGTGAAGGGCTAGGAGGGGTCGCAGATACGCAGTATTTT CASSEGLGGVADTQYF
. TRBJ2-1 . TRBV3-1 TGTGCCAGCAGCCAAGCAATAGACAATGAGCAGTTCTTC CASSQAIDNEQFF
few TRBJ2-3 TRBD2 TRBV5-1 TGCGCCAGCAGCAGTAGCGGGGTCGAGGATACGCAGTATTTT CASSSSGVEDTQYF
. TRBJ2-5 . TRBV2 TGTGCCAGCAGAATCTCTGAGGGGGAGACCCAGTACTTC CASRISEGETQYF
few TRBJ2-7 . TRBV20-1 TGCAGTGCTAGTTACAGGGGGGGCTACGAGCAGTACTTC CSASYRGGYEQYF
. TRBJ1-4 TRBD1 TRBV5-4 TGTGCCAGCAGCGGTCCGGGACAGGGGGATGCAACTAATGAAAAACTGTTTTTT CASSGPGQGDATNEKLFF
few TRBJ2-7 . TRBV7-2 TGTGCCAGCAGCTTAGCGGGGGGGCACGTCGAGCAGTACTTC CASSLAGGHVEQYF
few TRBJ1-2 TRBD1 TRBV12-3/TRBV12-4 TGTGCCAGCAGTACAGACAGGGCGCGCTACACCTTC CASSTDRARYTF
. TRBJ2-7 TRBD2 TRBV13 TGTGCCAGCAGCTCAGGAGCCCCTAGCGGCTCCCTCTACGAGCAGTACTTC CASSSGAPSGSLYEQYF
. TRBJ1-5 . TRBV19 TGTGCCACAGCCTACAGGGGCAATCAGCCCCAGCATTTT CATAYRGNQPQHF
. TRBJ2-1 . TRBV21-1 TGTGCCAGCAGCAAAGAGGAGCGGCCAACCCATAAGCAGTTCTTC CASSKEERPTHKQFF
. TRBJ2-6 . TRBV29-1 TGCAGCGTTGAACGGGTTACTGGGGCTAACGTCCTGACTTTC CSVERVTGANVLTF
. TRBJ2-5 TRBD2 TRBV20-1 TGCAGTGCTAGAGGAGGGGGTAGAGCGGGGGACTTACTCGAAGAGACCCAGTACTTC CSARGGGRAGDLLEETQYF
. TRBJ2-1 TRBD2 TRBV5-1 TGCGTCAGCAGCTTCAGCGGGGTAAACAATGAGCAGTTCTTC CVSSFSGVNNEQFF
few TRBJ2-5 . TRBV6-6 TGTGCCAGCAGTTACGAGGGGGGGGGATTCCAAGAGACCCAGTACTTC CASSYEGGGFQETQYF
. TRBJ2-3 TRBD1 TRBV28 TGTGCCAGCAGCCTAGTGGGACAGGGATACACAGATACGCAGTATTTT CASSLVGQGYTDTQYF
few TRBJ1-2 . TRBV5-1 TGCGCCAGCAGCTCCCGGGAACCAACCTACGCAGGGTTCCATGGCTACACCTTC CASSSREPTYAGFHGYTF
few TRBJ1-2 . TRBV20-1 TGCAGTGCGGAGTTAGTGGGATACTATGGCTACACCTTC CSAELVGYYGYTF
once TRBJ2-7 TRBD2 TRBV3-1 TGTGCCAGCAGCCAAGTCAACCCCCTTCTAGCGGGCCCCTCCTACAATGAGCAGTACTTC CASSQVNPLLAGPSYNEQYF